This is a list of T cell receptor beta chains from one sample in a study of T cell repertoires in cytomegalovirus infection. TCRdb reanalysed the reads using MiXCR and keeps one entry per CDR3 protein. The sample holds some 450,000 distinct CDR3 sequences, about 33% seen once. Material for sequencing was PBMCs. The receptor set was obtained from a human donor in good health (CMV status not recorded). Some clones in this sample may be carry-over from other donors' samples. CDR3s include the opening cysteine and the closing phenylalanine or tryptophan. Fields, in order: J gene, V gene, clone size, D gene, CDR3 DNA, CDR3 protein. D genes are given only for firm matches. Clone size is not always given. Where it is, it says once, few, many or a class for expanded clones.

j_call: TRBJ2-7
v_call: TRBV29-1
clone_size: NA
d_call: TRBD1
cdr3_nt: TGCAGCGTGAGGGGCAGGGGGCCCTACGAGCAGTACTTC
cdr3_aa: CSVRGRGPYEQYF

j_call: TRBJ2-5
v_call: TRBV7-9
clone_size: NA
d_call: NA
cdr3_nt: TGTGCCAGCAGCCCCCCCTCGTACCAAGAGACCCAGTACTTC
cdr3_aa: CASSPPSYQETQYF

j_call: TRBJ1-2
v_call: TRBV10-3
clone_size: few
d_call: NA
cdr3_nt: TGTGCCATCAGTGATCTGGTCCCCTCGGACTATGGCTACACCTTC
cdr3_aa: CAISDLVPSDYGYTF

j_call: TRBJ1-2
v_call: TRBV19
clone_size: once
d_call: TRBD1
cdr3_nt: TGTGCCAGTAAAAACCGACAGGGGGCCTATGGCTACACCTTC
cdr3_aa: CASKNRQGAYGYTF

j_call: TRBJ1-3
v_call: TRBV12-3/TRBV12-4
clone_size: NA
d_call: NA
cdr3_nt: TGTGCCAGCACCTCCCCGGGATGGGGCTCTGGAAACACCATATATTTT
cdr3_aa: CASTSPGWGSGNTIYF

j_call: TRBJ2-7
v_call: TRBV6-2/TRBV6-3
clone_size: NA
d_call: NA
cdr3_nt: TGTGCCAGCAGTTACTCGGGACTGTACGAGCAGTACTTC
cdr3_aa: CASSYSGLYEQYF

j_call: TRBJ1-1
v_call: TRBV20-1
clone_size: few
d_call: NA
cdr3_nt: TGCAGTGCTGCCCCGGGGGGGGGGGTCATGAACACTGAAGCTTTCTTT
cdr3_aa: CSAAPGGGVMNTEAFF

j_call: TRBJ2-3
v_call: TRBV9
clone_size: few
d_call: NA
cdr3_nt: TGTGCCAGCAGCCCCTCGCACCGCACAGATACGCAGTATTTT
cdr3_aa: CASSPSHRTDTQYF

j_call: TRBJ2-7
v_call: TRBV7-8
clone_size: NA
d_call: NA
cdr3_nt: TGTGCCAGCAGCCTTCGTCGGGGGGCCAATAAGAACGAGCAGTACTTC
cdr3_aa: CASSLRRGANKNEQYF

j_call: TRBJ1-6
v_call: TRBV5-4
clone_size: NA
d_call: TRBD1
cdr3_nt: TGTGCCAGCAGCTCGGGGACGACAGGGGTTAATTCACCCCTCCACTTT
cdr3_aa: CASSSGTTGVNSPLHF

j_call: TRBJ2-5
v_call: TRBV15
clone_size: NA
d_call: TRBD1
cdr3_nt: TGTGCCACCAGCAGACCGACAGGGGCACAAGAGACCCAGTACTTC
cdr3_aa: CATSRPTGAQETQYF

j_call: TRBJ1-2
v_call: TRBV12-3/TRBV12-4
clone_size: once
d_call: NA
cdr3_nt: TGTGCCAGCAGTTTGAGAGAGGATATCTATGGCTACACCTTC
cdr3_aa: CASSLREDIYGYTF

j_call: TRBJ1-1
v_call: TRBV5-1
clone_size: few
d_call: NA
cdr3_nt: TGCGCCAGCAGCTTGAACAGCCTGAACACTGAAGCTTTCTTT
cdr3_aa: CASSLNSLNTEAFF

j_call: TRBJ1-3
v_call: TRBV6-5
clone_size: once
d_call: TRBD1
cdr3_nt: TGTGCCAGCAGTCAGACAGGGGATCCAGGATTCACCATATATTTT
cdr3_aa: CASSQTGDPGFTIYF

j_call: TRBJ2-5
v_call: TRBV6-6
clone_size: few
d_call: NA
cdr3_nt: TGTGCCAGCACCTGGCGTGTTGAGACCCAGTACTTC
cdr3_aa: CASTWRVETQYF

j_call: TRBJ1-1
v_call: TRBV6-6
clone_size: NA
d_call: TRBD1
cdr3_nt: TGTGCCAGCAGGGATACAGGGGTCGAGGGGAACACTGAAGCTTTCTTT
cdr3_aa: CASRDTGVEGNTEAFF

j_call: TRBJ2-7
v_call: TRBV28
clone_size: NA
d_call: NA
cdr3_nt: TGTGCCAGCAGTGCAACCGGAGGCCCAACGGACGAGCAGTACTTC
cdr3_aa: CASSATGGPTDEQYF

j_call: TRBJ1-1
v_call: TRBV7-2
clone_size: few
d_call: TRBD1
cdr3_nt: TGTGCCAGCAGCTTGAAACGTCTCCGGGACAGAGGCACTGAAGCTTTCTTT
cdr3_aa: CASSLKRLRDRGTEAFF

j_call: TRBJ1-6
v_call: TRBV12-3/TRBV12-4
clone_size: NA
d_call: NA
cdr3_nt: TGTGCCAGCAGTTTACGAATAGCCGATGTTAATAATTCACCCCTCCACTTT
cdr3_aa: CASSLRIADVNNSPLHF

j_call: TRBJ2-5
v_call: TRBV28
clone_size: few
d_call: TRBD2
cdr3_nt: TGTGCCAGCAGTAAACTAGCGGGGGGGTATGAGACCCAGTACTTC
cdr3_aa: CASSKLAGGYETQYF

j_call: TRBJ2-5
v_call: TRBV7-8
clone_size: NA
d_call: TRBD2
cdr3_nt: TGTTCCAGCAGCTTACAGCGGGGGGGGAGAGCGACCCAGTCCTTC
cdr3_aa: CSSSLQRGGRATQSF

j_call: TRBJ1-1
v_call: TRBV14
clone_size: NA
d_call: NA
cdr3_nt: TGTGCCAGCAGCGGACAGCCACCTCTAAACACTGAAGCTTTCTTT
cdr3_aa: CASSGQPPLNTEAFF

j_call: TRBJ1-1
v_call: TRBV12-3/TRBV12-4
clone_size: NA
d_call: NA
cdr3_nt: TGTGCCAGCAAAGGGGGCACTGAAGCTTTCTTT
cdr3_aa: CASKGGTEAFF

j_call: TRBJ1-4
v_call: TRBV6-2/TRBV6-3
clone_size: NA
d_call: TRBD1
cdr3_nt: TGTGCCAGCGGAACAGACAGGGACGGCGAAAAACTGTTTTTT
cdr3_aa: CASGTDRDGEKLFF

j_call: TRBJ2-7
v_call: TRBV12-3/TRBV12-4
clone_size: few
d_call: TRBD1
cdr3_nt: TGTGCCAGCAGTTTAGGGGGCAGGGGGCAATCCTACGAGCAGTACTTC
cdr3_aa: CASSLGGRGQSYEQYF

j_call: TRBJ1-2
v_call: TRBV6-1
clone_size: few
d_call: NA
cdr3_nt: TGTGCCAGCAGTCTCGACAGGAAAGTCTATGGCTACACCTTC
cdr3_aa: CASSLDRKVYGYTF

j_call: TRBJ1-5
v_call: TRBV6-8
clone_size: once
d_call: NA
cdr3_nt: TGTGCCAGCACATCAGGGACAAAACAGCCCCAGCATTTT
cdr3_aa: CASTSGTKQPQHF

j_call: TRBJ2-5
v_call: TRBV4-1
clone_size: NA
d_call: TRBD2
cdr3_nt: TGTGCCAGCAGCCAAGATTCCACTAGCGGACAAGAGACCCAGTACTTC
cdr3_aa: CASSQDSTSGQETQYF

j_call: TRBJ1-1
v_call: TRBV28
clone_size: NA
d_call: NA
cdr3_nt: TGTGCCAGCAGTTTAACCCGTTCGAGCGCTGAAGCTTTCTTT
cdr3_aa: CASSLTRSSAEAFF

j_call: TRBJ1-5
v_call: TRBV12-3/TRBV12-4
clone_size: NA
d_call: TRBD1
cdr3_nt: TGTGCCAGCAGTTCAATCCTACGGGGGACAGTTAGCAATCAGCCCCAGCATTTT
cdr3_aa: CASSSILRGTVSNQPQHF

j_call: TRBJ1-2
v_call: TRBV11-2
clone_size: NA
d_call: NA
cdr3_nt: TGTGCCAGCAGCCCTTTTGGACAAAACTATGGCTACACCTTC
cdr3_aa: CASSPFGQNYGYTF

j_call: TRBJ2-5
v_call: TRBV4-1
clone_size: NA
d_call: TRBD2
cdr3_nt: TGCGCCAGCAGCCAAGAACTGGCGGGGGGTCGGGAGACCCAGTACTTC
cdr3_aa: CASSQELAGGRETQYF

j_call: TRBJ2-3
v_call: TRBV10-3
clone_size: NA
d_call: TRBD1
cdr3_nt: TGTGCCATCAGTGAGTTGGGACAGGGAGGTACGCAGTATTTT
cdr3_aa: CAISELGQGGTQYF

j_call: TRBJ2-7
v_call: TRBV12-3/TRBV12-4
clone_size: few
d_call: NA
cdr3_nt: TGTGCCAGCAGTTTAGTGACAGGGAGGGACGAGCAGTACTTC
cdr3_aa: CASSLVTGRDEQYF

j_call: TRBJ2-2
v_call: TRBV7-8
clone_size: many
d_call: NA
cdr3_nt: TGTGCCAGCAGCTTAGGGAGGCTTCCCGGACAGACCGGGGAGCTGTTTTTT
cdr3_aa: CASSLGRLPGQTGELFF